Below are 19 T cell receptor beta chains sequenced from a single sample in a study of beta chain features in type 1 diabetes. Sequenced material consisted of expressed TCRB transcripts (all of the isolated RNA was reverse transcribed). The data were produced by immunoSEQ multiplex PCR, yet TCRdb's version contains in-frame clones alone and is incomplete. Of roughly 290,000 clones in the sample, about 15% are singletons; the top ten hold approximately 0.015%. Their antigen targets remain unknown. Study outcomes and limitations: When Type 1 diabetes patients were examined, their TCRB CDR3s proved moderately but significantly shorter in all four CD4+ subsets.

Sequenced sample: naive CD4+ T cells from blood. These receptors came from a man aged 18 to 29 with type 1 diabetes.

The gene calls are TRBV6-6 and TRBJ1-1; a possible D gene is TRBD1 (5 bases). CDR3 length: 16 residues. Trimming pared 2 bases from V and 1 base from J, leaving 14 bases between. In germline, CDR1 is MNHNY, CDR2 SVGAGI (reference sequence). The CDR3 DNA reads as TGTGCCAGCAGTTACGGGTTTGGGCAGGGGAACACTGAAGCTTTCTTT. It is translated as CASSYGFGQGNTEAFF.

V is TRBV30 and J is TRBJ1-5; D is ambiguous. The V gene lost 1 base and the J gene lost 0 bases, with 7 bases spanning the gap. The V gene's germline CDR1 is GTSNPN and CDR2 SVGIG (reference sequence). The CDR3 covers 14 residues. In nucleotides, the CDR3 is TGTGCCTGGAGTGGGCAGAATAGCAATCAGCCCCAGCATTTT. Translating gives CAWSGQNSNQPQHF.

The rearrangement uses TRBV29-1 and TRBJ2-2, with 11 bases fitting TRBD2. The V gene end was trimmed by 4 bases and the J gene end by 6 bases; junction bases not matched to a gene: 7. Per the germline V gene, CDR1 is SQVTM and CDR2 is ANQGSEA. The CDR3 extends over 15 amino acids. The CDR3 DNA sequence: TGCAGCGTTGTGGGTAGCGGGAGGGCCCCCGGGGAGCTGTTTTTT. Its protein product is CSVVGSGRAPGELFF.

A few counts support this clone. J is TRBJ2-2 and V is TRBV11-2; a possible D gene is TRBD1 (5 bases). Trimming left V 1 base short and J 1 base short, with 10 bases between. Looked up from germline, CDR1 is SGHAT and CDR2 is FQNNGV. This CDR3 is 16 amino acids long. The CDR3, as DNA: TGTGCCAGCAGCTTAGGATTCAGGGTGAACACCGGGGAGCTGTTTTTT. It translates to CASSLGFRVNTGELFF.

This chain connects TRBV5-5 to TRBJ2-7, with a weak D call TRBD2 (5 bases). The CDR3 consists of 12 residues. Germline V gene sequence: CDR1 SGHKS, CDR2 YYEKEE (reference sequence). V lost 0 bases, J lost 6 bases, and 7 bases lay in between. The CDR3 coding sequence is TGTGCCAGCAGCTTGGTAGGAGGCGAGCAGTACTTC. It yields the protein CASSLVGGEQYF.

This rearrangement joins TRBV20-1 to TRBJ1-1; 8 bases are shared with TRBD1. V shed 2 bases and J 8 bases; nucleotides not matched to a gene: 1. Germline CDR1 DFQATT, CDR2 SNEGSKA (reference sequence). The CDR3 is made up of 11 amino acids. The CDR3 DNA reads as TGCAGTGCTAGAAGGACAGGGGAAGCTTTCTTT. This encodes CSARRTGEAFF.

The chain carries TRBV4-1 and TRBJ1-4, with no clear D. Germline-derived CDR1 and CDR2 are MGHRA and YSYEKL. V was trimmed by 2 bases and J by 5 bases, leaving 21 bases between them. This CDR3 spans 18 amino acids. In DNA form, the CDR3 reads TGCGCCAGCAGCCAACCTTGGGGTTACCGGGGATTCAATGAAAAACTGTTTTTT. Protein product: CASSQPWGYRGFNEKLFF.

There are a few counts of this clone. The rearrangement uses TRBV5-1 and TRBJ2-1, with D possibly matching TRBD2 (6 bases). The CDR3 has 19 residues. V was trimmed by 4 bases and J by 0 bases, leaving 23 bases between them. Germline assignment: CDR1 SGHRS and CDR2 YFSETQ. In DNA, the CDR3 is TGCGCCAGCAGCCTACCCTCTCCTCGGGGGATACTCTCCTACAATGAGCAGTTCTTC. Its protein product is CASSLPSPRGILSYNEQFF. Full variable domain (outside the CDR3, taken from reference TRBV5-1 and TRBJ2-1): KAGVTQTPRYLIKTRGQQVTLSCSPISGHRSVSWYQQTPGQGLQFLFEYFSETQRNKGNFPGRFSGRQFSNSRSEMNVSTLELGDSALYLCASSLPSPRGILSYNEQFFGPGTRLTVL.

In this sample, this clone turned up a few times. The rearrangement links TRBV4-2 to TRBJ2-7; D may be TRBD2 (5 bases). V gave up 3 bases and J gave up 4 bases, with 19 bases separating them. Germline V CDR1 and CDR2: LGHNA, YNFKEQ. The CDR3 is made up of 16 amino acids. The DNA of the CDR3 is TGTGCCAGCAGCCAGCAAGACGGGGTGGGCCAGTACGAGCAGTACTTC. It encodes CASSQQDGVGQYEQYF.

The sample holds a few counts of this clone. The rearrangement links TRBV7-2 to TRBJ2-1; possible D gene TRBD1, 6 bases. Germline V gene sequence: CDR1 SGHTA, CDR2 FQGNSA. Trimming removed 6 bases at V and 5 bases at J, with 14 bases between. The CDR3 has 14 residues. In nucleotides, the CDR3 is TGTGCCAGCAGGATCTACCGGGACAACAATGAGCAGTTCTTC. Translation gives CASRIYRDNNEQFF.

The V and J genes are TRBV2 and TRBJ2-5, with D perhaps TRBD2 (5 bases). The V end lost 6 bases, the J end lost 5 bases, and 10 bases lay between the germline ends. CDR3 size: 12 residues. The V gene's germline CDR1 is SNHLY and CDR2 FYNNEI. DNA of the CDR3: TGTGCCAGCAGAGGTCCGGGGGAGACCCAGTACTTC. Protein product: CASRGPGETQYF.

This clone was found a few times. The genes are TRBV9 and TRBJ1-5, with unresolved D. Trimming shortened V by 1 base and J by 5 bases, and 7 bases separated the two germline ends. There are 13 residues in the CDR3. From germline, CDR1 is SGDLS and CDR2 YYNGEE. CDR3 coding DNA: TGTGCCAGCAGCGTAAGAACGGATCAGCCCCAGCATTTT. It codes for CASSVRTDQPQHF.

V gene TRBV6-7 combines with J gene TRBJ2-7; 9 bases fit TRBD2. TRBV6-7 falls under the ORF class, with uncertain function. V lost 5 bases to trimming and J lost 4 bases; unmatched junction nucleotides: 9. CDR3 length equals 15 residues. CDR3 amino acids: CASSEPSGECYEQYF. CDR3 DNA sequence: TGTGCCAGCAGTGAACCTAGCGGGGAGTGTTACGAGCAGTACTTC.

This clone was seen a handful of times. The DNA for the CDR3 is TGTGCCAGTATCCGGGTCGGAGGCACCGGGGAGCTGTTTTTT. As protein: CASIRVGGTGELFF. The chain has TRBV19 and TRBJ2-2; the D gene is possibly TRBD2 (5 bases). Germline-derived CDR1 and CDR2 are LNHDA and SQIVND (reference sequence). CDR3 length equals 14 residues. V was shortened by 7 bases and J by 4 bases, with 13 bases between the two germline ends.

The rearrangement uses TRBV5-1 and TRBJ2-1; 8 nucleotides align to TRBD2. Germline V gene sequence: CDR1 SGHRS, CDR2 YFSETQ. There are 14 residues in the CDR3. The V gene end was trimmed by 1 base and the J gene end by 5 bases; junction bases not matched to a gene: 2. The CDR3 DNA sequence: TGCGCCAGCAGCTTGACTAGCGGAGACAATGAGCAGTTCTTC. Translating gives CASSLTSGDNEQFF.

The rearrangement links TRBV7-4 to TRBJ2-2, with TRBD1 matching 8 bases. Germline V gene data show CDR1 as SGHVT and CDR2 as SQSDAQ. The V gene end was trimmed by 3 bases and the J gene end by 4 bases; junction bases not matched to a gene: 4. The CDR3 runs to 15 residues. The CDR3 here is CASSFYRGFTGELFF. The DNA for the CDR3 is TGTGCCAGCAGCTTCTACAGGGGGTTCACCGGGGAGCTGTTTTTT.

V gene TRBV11-2 combines with J gene TRBJ1-5; D gene ambiguous. The CDR3 totals 16 residues. Germline V lookup: CDR1 SGHAT, CDR2 FQNNGV. Trimming removed 1 base from V and 6 bases from J, with 16 bases in between. CDR3 residues: CASSLVGLRSAQPQHF. CDR3 sequence (DNA): TGTGCCAGCAGCTTAGTAGGCCTCAGGTCTGCTCAGCCCCAGCATTTT.

The gene calls are TRBV9 and TRBJ2-1; 8 bases align to TRBD2. V was clipped by 1 base and J by 3 bases; unmatched bases: 0. CDR1 is SGDLS and CDR2 is YYNGEE in the germline V gene. The length of the CDR3 is 14 residues. CDR3 nucleotide sequence: TGTGCCAGCAGCGTAAGCGGGAGCTACAATGAGCAGTTCTTC. Encoded protein: CASSVSGSYNEQFF.

This clone was detected a few times. V and J are TRBV14 and TRBJ1-2, with TRBD1 matching over 7 bases. The trim removed 3 bases at V and 5 bases at J, leaving 9 bases unmatched. Looked up from germline, CDR1 is SGHDN and CDR2 is FVKESK. There are 15 residues in the CDR3. CDR3 in amino acids: CASSHRQGLGYGYTF. CDR3 coding DNA: TGTGCCAGCAGCCACAGACAGGGACTGGGTTATGGCTACACCTTC.